This TCR beta chain was profiled in a study of Graves' ophthalmopathy and Graves' hyperthyroidism. Study findings and constraints: A 13-signature model separated ophthalmopathy from stable hyperthyroidism, reaching 85% to 90% sensitivity and around 79% specificity cross-validated. The model predicted progression of ophthalmopathy with a sensitivity of roughly 65%, and its specificity was less than 85%.

Amplifying from RNA transcripts, the study obtained TCR beta CDR3 regions. The library came from an HTBI-primed first-round RT-PCR and a second-round multiplex PCR. TCRdb reanalysed the multiplex PCR reads using MiXCR and keeps one entry per CDR3 protein. The repertoire includes around 1.1 million distinct CDR3 sequences, about two fifths of them detected once, and over 8.5% sits in the top ten. This clonotype was observed at least ten times. As yet, its antigen is unknown. Participants with hyperthyroidism, aged 18 to 65, were newly diagnosed with under 2 months' duration. Reliance was placed on clinical symptoms, serum thyroxine, TRAb, thyroid ultrasound and orbital computed tomography for diagnosis. The sequencing sample was made of peripheral blood or thyroid tissue (not recorded which). The TCR sequence derives from an adult man with Graves' hyperthyroidism.

The CDR3 nucleotides read TGTGCCAGCAGCTTAAAGAGTCTAGCGGGGCACGAGCAGTACTTC. This translates into CASSLKSLAGHEQYF. The rearrangement links TRBV7-9 to TRBJ2-7, with 9 bases matching TRBD2. Per the germline V gene, CDR1 is SEHNR and CDR2 is FQNEAQ (reference sequence). The CDR3 extends over 15 amino acids. V was clipped by 2 bases and J by 5 bases; unmatched bases: 7.